This entry concerns a single TCR beta chain. Its target is not known. Study conclusions and caveats: Tumor memory CD4+ T cell TCR gene usage clustered with blood and lymph node memory CD4+ cells and lymph node naive CD4+ cells.

Constant-region reverse primers amplified full-length variable regions, followed by semi-nested Nested Universal Primer A PCR. TCRdb re-analysed the 5' RACE reads in MiXCR, keeping a single row per CDR3 protein. The table includes about 62,000 distinct CDR3 sequences, almost 30% detected once. The specimen sequenced was tumor-infiltrating naive CD4+ T cells sorted from the breast tumor. The sample's subset: naive CD4+ T cells, CD4+CD45RA+CD25-. The receptor was derived from a female donor with breast cancer.

The CDR3 DNA follows: TGTGCCAGCGTTCCTGCACAGGGGGCCAAACGAAAACTGTTTTTT. Translating it yields CASVPAQGAKRKLFF. The rearrangement joins TRBV28 to TRBJ1-4; 9 nucleotides match TRBD1. The CDR3 is made up of 15 amino acids. J gave up 10 bases and V 8 bases, and 14 bases lay outside the gene matches. Germline-derived CDR1 and CDR2 are MDHEN and SYDVKM.